The TCR beta chain described here comes from a study of breast tumors, draining lymph nodes, adjacent tissues. Findings and caveats of the study: Tumors had less TCR diversity than lymph nodes, more than nontumor tissue.

TCRdb analysed the multiplex PCR reads with MiXCR anew, one entry per CDR3 protein. The table has some 130,000 distinct CDR3 sequences, 21% seen once. The CDR3 has 14 residues. V shed 3 bases and J 1 base; nucleotides not matched to a gene: 1. The germline CDR1 and CDR2 sequences are SGHTA and FQGNSA. Samples came from axillary lymph nodes draining the breast cancer. This clonotype was observed at least ten times. Its matching antigen is unknown. The J gene is TRBJ2-3, the V gene TRBV7-2, with 7 positions matching TRBD2. This receptor was taken from a female donor with breast cancer. Some clones in this sample may be carry-over from other donors' samples. Specimen: axillary lymph node tissue. The CDR3, as DNA: TGTGCCAGCAGCTTTGCGGGAGGCACAGATACGCAGTATTTT. Translation: CASSFAGGTDTQYF.